Each of the 14 T cell receptor beta chains below was sequenced from the same sample in a study of shared clonotypes between healthy human individuals. Assay: immunoSEQ multiplex PCR; the TCRdb copy retains only in-frame clones and omits some. The sample records about half a million clones, around 77% being singletons. Specimen: PBMCs. Receptors originate from a middle-aged woman in good health. Some clones in this sample may be carry-over from other donors' samples.

The chain employs TRBV6-5 and TRBJ1-2; 7 bases align to TRBD1. Germline values: CDR1 MNHEY, CDR2 SVGAGI. Trimming at V came to 5 bases and at J to 8 bases, leaving 14 bases not matched to a gene. The CDR3 totals 15 residues. The CDR3 spells CASSPDFEGGSGYTF. CDR3 nucleotide sequence: TGTGCCAGCAGTCCAGACTTTGAAGGGGGCAGCGGCTACACCTTC.

Note on this clone: It is likely a read error: a sequence one base away is far more abundant. V gene TRBV6-6 combines with J gene TRBJ2-2; the D is unclear. The CDR3 loop spans 13 amino acids. Trimming left V 7 bases short and J 4 bases short, with 10 bases between. Germline V gene lookup returns CDR1 MNHNY and CDR2 SVGAGI (reference sequence). The CDR3 spells CASTTTSTGELFF. CDR3 nucleotide sequence: TGTGCCAGCACTACCACGAGCACCGGGGAGCTGTTTTTT.

The V call is TRBV18, the J call TRBJ2-1; no reliable D call. The germline V and J ends were trimmed by 5 bases and 0 bases, with 5 bases remaining between them. Germline V gene lookup returns CDR1 KGHSH and CDR2 LQKENI. The CDR3 runs 13 residues. CDR3 in amino acids: CASSSSSYNEQFF. The CDR3 DNA is TGTGCCAGCTCATCGAGCTCCTACAATGAGCAGTTCTTC.

This clone came up a few times. This chain links TRBV10-3 with TRBJ2-7; D possibly corresponds to TRBD1 (5 bases). Trimming pared 11 bases from V and 0 bases from J, leaving 11 bases between. CDR1 is ENHRY and CDR2 is SYGVKD in the germline V gene. This CDR3 is built from 12 residues. The CDR3 nucleotides read TGTGCCGCGTCGGACAACTCCTACGAGCAGTACTTC. Amino acid sequence: CAASDNSYEQYF.

Notes on this clone: This may be a read error: a much more frequent sequence differs by one nucleotide. The chain links TRBV11-2 to TRBJ1-1; TRBD1 is a possible D gene (5 bases). CDR1 is SGHAT, CDR2 FQNNGV, per germline. This CDR3 is 16 amino acids long. This CDR3 reads CASSLDPTGAPTEALF. DNA for the CDR3: TGTGCCAGCAGCTTAGATCCGACCGGGGCGCCCACTGAAGCTCTCTTT.

Note on this clone: A read error may explain this, as a much larger clone is one base away. Other DNA sequences in this sample translate to the same CDR3. Written as DNA, the CDR3 is TGTGCCACCTACGGACAAGGTGGTTACAATGAGCAGTTCTTC. Protein product: CATYGQGGYNEQFF. V and J are TRBV25-1 and TRBJ2-1, with a weak D call TRBD1 (5 bases). CDR3 size: 14 residues. Trimming took off 10 bases at V and 4 bases at J, with 17 bases between the two ends. The germline gives CDR1 MGHDK, CDR2 SYGVNS.

Notes on this clone: Other DNA sequences of this sample code for an identical CDR3. The rearrangement joins TRBV2 to TRBJ2-7; D unclear. The V gene's germline CDR1 is SNHLY and CDR2 FYNNEI. CDR3 length: 12 amino acids. The ends were cut back, 5 bases at V and 0 bases at J, with 5 bases in the middle. CDR3 DNA sequence: TGTGCCAGCAGTCGCGACTCCTACGAGCAGTACTTC. It is translated as CASSRDSYEQYF.

On this clone: It may be a read error: a sequence one base away is much more abundant. Other DNA sequences from this sample encode an identical CDR3 as well. The chain employs TRBV5-4 and TRBJ2-5; D remains unclear. CDR1 is SGHNT, CDR2 YYREEE, per germline (reference sequence). The V end lost 4 bases, the J end lost 1 base, and 2 bases lay between the germline ends. The CDR3 extends over 11 amino acids. CDR3 sequence: CASSAQETQYF. In DNA, the CDR3 is TGTGCCAGCAGCGCCCAAGAGACCCAGTACTTC.

The chain joins TRBV7-9 to TRBJ2-2, with D perhaps TRBD2 (6 bases). V was trimmed by 4 bases and J by 5 bases, leaving 14 bases between them. CDR1 SEHNR and CDR2 FQNEAQ come from the germline V gene (reference sequence). The length of the CDR3 is 15 residues. The CDR3 DNA follows: TGTGCCAGCAGCTCGTTTGTGGGGGGAACCGGGGAGCTGTTTTTT. This translates into CASSSFVGGTGELFF. The full variable domain, with the rest looked up from reference TRBV7-9 and TRBJ2-2, is DTGVSQNPRHKITKRGQNVTFRCDPISEHNRLYWYRQTLGQGPEFLTYFQNEAQLEKSRLLSDRFSAERPKGSFSTLEIQRTEQGDSAMYLCASSSFVGGTGELFFGEGSRLTVL.

This chain connects TRBV7-2 to TRBJ2-5, with TRBD1 matching over 7 bases. V gave up 0 bases and J gave up 4 bases; unmatched junction bases: 2. This CDR3 has 14 amino acids. The germline CDR1 and CDR2 sequences are SGHTA and FQGNSA. CDR3 loop: CASSLARGRETQYF. The CDR3 DNA sequence: TGTGCCAGCAGCTTAGCGAGGGGGCGAGAGACCCAGTACTTC.

In this sample, this clone turned up many times. Other DNA sequences in this sample translate to the same CDR3. This chain connects TRBV9 to TRBJ2-4; D is uncertain. Trimming pared 0 bases from V and 0 bases from J, leaving 4 bases between. The CDR3 has 14 residues. CDR1 and CDR2 (germline): SGDLS, YYNGEE. The CDR3 bases are TGTGCCAGCAGCGTAGGAGGAGCCAAAAACATTCAGTACTTC. It translates to CASSVGGAKNIQYF.

The chain uses TRBV28 and TRBJ2-4; possibly TRBD1 for D (6 bases). This CDR3 has 15 amino acids. V was trimmed by 4 bases and J by 1 base, leaving 11 bases between them. The germline CDR1 and CDR2 sequences are MDHEN and SYDVKM. Written as DNA, the CDR3 is TGTGCCAGCAGTTCCCCCGGACAGGCCAAAAACATTCAGTACTTC. Its protein is CASSSPGQAKNIQYF.

The chain couples TRBV5-1 to TRBJ2-5; 8 bases fit TRBD2. This CDR3 is built from 15 residues. Germline V CDR1 and CDR2: SGHRS, YFSETQ. Trimming cost V 0 bases and J 5 bases; bases outside gene matches: 6. CDR3 DNA sequence: TGCGCCAGCAGCTTGGAAGCGGGAGTAAGCGAGACCCAGTACTTC. It yields the protein CASSLEAGVSETQYF.

This chain links TRBV5-4 with TRBJ1-5, with unresolved D. V lost 4 bases and J lost 3, with 14 bases in between. The CDR3 runs to 15 residues. The germline V gene has CDR1 SGHNT and CDR2 YYREEE (reference sequence). The CDR3 nucleotides read TGTGCCAGCAGCCGTGTCCCTGGGGACAATCAGCCCCAGCATTTT. This encodes CASSRVPGDNQPQHF.